Listed below are T cell receptor beta chains from one sample, sequenced in a study of T cells in Graves' hyperthyroidism and ophthalmopathy. TCRdb recomputed calls from the multiplex PCR reads with MiXCR, one row per CDR3 protein. The sample has some 600,000 distinct CDR3 sequences, 35% to 55% seen once. Specimen: peripheral blood or thyroid tissue (not recorded which). The origin of the receptors is a woman under 30 with Graves' hyperthyroidism. Each CDR3 is given with its conserved first and last residue. The D gene is left open where the match is weak. For some rows the clone size is stated as once, few or many, or as a class when expanded; others skip it.

CASSERGARGNTIYF	TGTGCCAGCAGTGAACGGGGGGCGCGGGGAAACACCATATATTTT	TRBV2	TRBJ1-3	-	many
CASSLRRGYGYTF	TGTGCCAGCAGTCTCCGACGGGGCTATGGCTACACCTTC	TRBV12-3/TRBV12-4	TRBJ1-2	-	-
CASSLSLQDSGYTF	TGTGCCAGCAGCTTAAGTCTCCAGGATTCAGGCTACACCTTC	TRBV7-9	TRBJ1-2	-	few
CASSAPYGDFYGYTF	TGTGCCAGCAGCGCGCCGTACGGGGATTTCTATGGCTACACCTTC	TRBV9	TRBJ1-2	-	-
CSASGQGQETQYF	TGCAGCGCGTCGGGACAGGGGCAAGAGACCCAGTACTTC	TRBV29-1	TRBJ2-5	TRBD1	many
CASAPIEGQETQYF	TGTGCCAGTGCTCCGATCGAGGGTCAAGAGACCCAGTACTTC	TRBV19	TRBJ2-5	-	many
CSARDRGRLGYTF	TGCAGTGCGAGGGACAGGGGGCGCCTCGGCTACACCTTC	TRBV20-1	TRBJ1-2	TRBD1	-
CASSLWGGGNSPLHF	TGTGCCAGCAGTTTATGGGGTGGGGGCAATTCACCCCTCCACTTT	TRBV25-1	TRBJ1-6	-	once
CASSLWTGDGYTF	TGCGCCAGCAGCTTGTGGACAGGGGATGGCTACACCTTC	TRBV5-1	TRBJ1-2	TRBD1	many
CAWRRSPYEQYF	TGTGCCTGGAGACGAAGCCCCTACGAGCAGTACTTC	TRBV10-3	TRBJ2-7	-	-
CASSSQRDRAHEQYF	TGTGCCAGCAGCAGCCAGCGGGACAGGGCCCACGAGCAGTACTTC	TRBV7-9	TRBJ2-7	TRBD1	-
CASSRTGGEGTQYF	TGTGCCAGCAGCCGTACAGGGGGCGAGGGGACCCAGTACTTC	TRBV7-9	TRBJ2-5	TRBD1	few
CASSLLEAPLHF	TGTGCCAGCAGCTTATTGGAGGCACCCCTCCACTTT	TRBV13	TRBJ1-6	-	many
CASSYWASGTQYF	TGTGCCAGCAGTTATTGGGCCTCGGGGACCCAGTACTTC	TRBV7-9	TRBJ2-5	-	few
CARGQGAGANVLTF	TGTGCCCGTGGACAGGGGGCTGGGGCCAACGTCCTGACTTTC	TRBV2	TRBJ2-6	TRBD1	-
CATSDLRGSRNTGELFF	TGTGCCACCAGTGATTTGCGGGGATCCAGGAACACCGGGGAGCTGTTTTTT	TRBV24-1	TRBJ2-2	-	-
CASSQVVRGRSNQPQHF	TGCGCCAGCAGCCAAGTGGTGAGGGGCCGAAGCAATCAGCCCCAGCATTTT	TRBV11-2	TRBJ1-5	-	-
CSARQGTLF	TGCAGCGCTAGACAGGGGACACTCTTT	TRBV29-1	TRBJ1-1	TRBD1	-
CASSTGTTETYEQYF	TGTGCCAGCAGTACCGGGACTACCGAAACCTACGAGCAGTACTTC	TRBV7-6	TRBJ2-7	TRBD2	-
CATSRDGLYEQYF	TGTGCCACCAGCAGAGATGGGTTATACGAGCAGTACTTC	TRBV15	TRBJ2-7	-	many
CASSRQGAPGNTIYF	TGTGCCAGCAGTCGACAGGGGGCGCCTGGAAACACCATATATTTT	TRBV25-1	TRBJ1-3	TRBD1	-
CAISPGTENQPQHF	TGTGCCATCAGCCCCGGGACAGAGAATCAGCCCCAGCATTTT	TRBV10-3	TRBJ1-5	TRBD1	-
CASSVRGVYGQPQHF	TGTGCCAGCAGTGTAAGGGGGGTGTACGGTCAGCCCCAGCATTTT	TRBV2	TRBJ1-5	-	few
CASSLAGPGQPQHF	TGTGCCAGCAGCTTGGCAGGGCCCGGCCAGCCCCAGCATTTT	TRBV5-4	TRBJ1-5	-	-
CASSERQGVRSPLHF	TGTGCCAGCAGTGAACGACAGGGAGTTAGATCACCCCTCCACTTT	TRBV25-1	TRBJ1-6	TRBD1	-
CASRRDTGDYEQYF	TGTGCCAGTAGGAGAGATACAGGGGACTACGAGCAGTACTTC	TRBV19	TRBJ2-7	TRBD1	few
CASSDNRHNEQFF	TGTGCCAGCAGTGATAATAGGCACAATGAGCAGTTCTTC	TRBV2	TRBJ2-1	-	-
CSVEGQGSNEQFF	TGCAGCGTTGAAGGGCAGGGTAGCAATGAGCAGTTCTTC	TRBV29-1	TRBJ2-1	-	-
CATMRREKLFF	TGTGCCACCATGCGCAGAGAAAAACTGTTTTTT	TRBV24-1	TRBJ1-4	-	-
CASRPPGQGNYGYTF	TGTGCCAGCAGACCTCCGGGACAGGGCAACTATGGCTACACCTTC	TRBV10-3	TRBJ1-2	TRBD1	few
CASSFSLAGGQQYF	TGTGCCAGCAGCTTTTCTTTAGCGGGAGGACAGCAGTACTTC	TRBV7-9	TRBJ2-7	TRBD2	many
CASSSGSTEAFF	TGTGCCAGTAGTTCGGGTAGCACTGAAGCTTTCTTT	TRBV19	TRBJ1-1	-	few
CASRDRDRARNTEAFF	TGTGCCAGCAGGGACCGGGACAGGGCGAGGAACACTGAAGCTTTCTTT	TRBV25-1	TRBJ1-1	TRBD1	-
CASSLVGQEETQYF	TGCGCCAGCAGCTTGGTGGGTCAGGAAGAGACCCAGTACTTC	TRBV5-1	TRBJ2-5	-	-
CASSIKGGRTSGNYEQYF	TGTGCCAGTAGTATTAAAGGGGGAAGGACTAGCGGGAATTACGAGCAGTACTTC	TRBV19	TRBJ2-7	TRBD2	few
CASSSQGRNTEAFF	TGTGCCAGCAGCTCACAGGGAAGGAACACTGAAGCTTTCTTT	TRBV7-9	TRBJ1-1	-	many
CASSSATSGKSYEQYF	TGTGCCAGCAGCTCCGCGACTAGCGGGAAGTCCTACGAGCAGTACTTC	TRBV7-6	TRBJ2-7	TRBD2	-
CASSVYRGPNSPLHF	TGTGCCAGCAGTGTCTACAGGGGACCTAATTCACCCCTCCACTTT	TRBV7-8	TRBJ1-6	TRBD1	few
CAISKTGTSNQPQHF	TGTGCCATCAGCAAGACAGGAACTAGCAATCAGCCCCAGCATTTT	TRBV10-3	TRBJ1-5	-	-
CSARSGTSGRGEQYF	TGCAGTGCTCGTTCCGGGACTAGCGGGAGAGGCGAGCAGTACTTC	TRBV20-1	TRBJ2-7	TRBD2	-
CASSPGARGSSYEQYF	TGTGCCAGCAGCCCGGGGGCCAGGGGGAGCTCCTACGAGCAGTACTTC	TRBV25-1	TRBJ2-7	-	few
CSVLRGLPQGEQFF	TGCAGCGTCCTCCGTGGACTACCACAGGGTGAGCAGTTCTTC	TRBV29-1	TRBJ2-1	-	-
CSVPGVGETQYF	TGCAGCGTACCAGGGGTAGGGGAGACCCAGTACTTC	TRBV29-1	TRBJ2-5	-	many
CATYSRQGKWGYTF	TGTGCCACGTACAGCAGACAGGGAAAATGGGGCTACACCTTC	TRBV10-3	TRBJ1-2	TRBD1	-
CASSALRGGLTEAFF	TGTGCCAGCAGCGCCCTTAGGGGGGGGTTGACTGAAGCTTTCTTT	TRBV9	TRBJ1-1	-	-
CSARDVREETQYF	TGCAGTGCTAGAGATGTCCGGGAAGAGACCCAGTACTTC	TRBV20-1	TRBJ2-5	-	few
CAGRAGQPQHF	TGTGCCGGTCGAGCGGGTCAGCCCCAGCATTTT	TRBV7-9	TRBJ1-5	-	-
CASSLQIGTDTQYF	TGTGCCAGCAGCTTACAGATCGGCACAGATACGCAGTATTTT	TRBV7-8	TRBJ2-3	-	-
CASSPSTAYTEAFF	TGTGCCAGCAGTCCTTCAACAGCTTACACTGAAGCTTTCTTT	TRBV12-3/TRBV12-4	TRBJ1-1	-	many
CASSEDRAAYNSPLHF	TGTGCCAGCAGTGAGGACCGGGCAGCCTATAATTCACCCCTCCACTTT	TRBV2	TRBJ1-6	-	-
CASTGGVESYEQYF	TGTGCCAGTACCGGGGGAGTTGAGTCCTACGAGCAGTACTTC	TRBV19	TRBJ2-7	-	-
CASSVGQGMWQETQYF	TGTGCCAGCAGCGTGGGACAGGGGATGTGGCAAGAGACCCAGTACTTC	TRBV9	TRBJ2-5	TRBD1	few
CASSEGRGKGYEQYF	TGTGCCAGCAGTGAAGGGCGGGGAAAAGGCTACGAGCAGTACTTC	TRBV2	TRBJ2-7	-	-
CASSPGGEGEEKLFF	TGTGCCAGCAGCCCGGGGGGGGAAGGAGAAGAAAAACTGTTTTTT	TRBV7-3	TRBJ1-4	-	once
CASSRTSGAQETQYF	TGTGCCAGTAGTAGGACTAGCGGGGCCCAAGAGACCCAGTACTTC	TRBV19	TRBJ2-5	TRBD2	few